This T cell receptor beta chain was sequenced in a study of cytomegalovirus exposure and HLA in healthy donors. The length of the CDR3 is 14 residues. V dropped 7 bases and J dropped 6 bases, with 19 bases sitting between them. Germline CDR1 and CDR2: SNHLY and FYNNEI. Researchers ran the PCR with 60 Vbeta and 13 Jbeta primers. In the study's own analysis: In a later analysis, the count reached approximately 80 million unique TCR beta chains, with around 11 million shared. Sequencing was performed with immunoSEQ multiplex PCR; in TCRdb, only in-frame clones are kept and a portion is missing. V and J calls plus clone size are reproduced from that table; the DNA served to infer D and trimming. The profile shows 70,000 to 90,000 clones, about 77% of them singletons. Healthy bone marrow donors made up the cohort.

V and J are TRBV2 and TRBJ2-7; D may be TRBD1 (6 bases). This clonotype was sampled from a man between 60 and 75 years old in good health and CMV-seronegative. Input material: PBMCs. The CDR3 DNA follows: TGTGCCAGCACCCCGGACAGAACCGCTTTCGAGCAGTACTTC. It specifies CASTPDRTAFEQYF.